What follows is one T cell receptor beta chain and its context. The source of the sample is a study of blood T cell repertoires in COVID-19. The overall study: Both acute and convalescent COVID-19 samples were obtained from the United States, Italy and Spain.

TCRdb's table, derived via immunoSEQ multiplex PCR, lists solely in-frame clones and lacks some. The table shows about 98,000 clones, with 87% occurring only once. This CDR3 is built from 13 residues. The ends were cut back, 6 bases at V and 7 bases at J, with 12 bases in the middle. CDR1 is MNHEY and CDR2 is SVGAGI in the germline V gene. This TCR was sampled from a man between 65 and 79 years old with acute or convalescent COVID-19. This sequence joins TRBV6-5 and TRBJ2-2; tentative D call: TRBD2 (6 bases). The sample taken for sequencing was peripheral blood. The CDR3 protein is CASRSSGVGELFF. DNA of the CDR3: TGTGCCAGCAGATCGTCGGGAGTCGGGGAGCTGTTTTTT.